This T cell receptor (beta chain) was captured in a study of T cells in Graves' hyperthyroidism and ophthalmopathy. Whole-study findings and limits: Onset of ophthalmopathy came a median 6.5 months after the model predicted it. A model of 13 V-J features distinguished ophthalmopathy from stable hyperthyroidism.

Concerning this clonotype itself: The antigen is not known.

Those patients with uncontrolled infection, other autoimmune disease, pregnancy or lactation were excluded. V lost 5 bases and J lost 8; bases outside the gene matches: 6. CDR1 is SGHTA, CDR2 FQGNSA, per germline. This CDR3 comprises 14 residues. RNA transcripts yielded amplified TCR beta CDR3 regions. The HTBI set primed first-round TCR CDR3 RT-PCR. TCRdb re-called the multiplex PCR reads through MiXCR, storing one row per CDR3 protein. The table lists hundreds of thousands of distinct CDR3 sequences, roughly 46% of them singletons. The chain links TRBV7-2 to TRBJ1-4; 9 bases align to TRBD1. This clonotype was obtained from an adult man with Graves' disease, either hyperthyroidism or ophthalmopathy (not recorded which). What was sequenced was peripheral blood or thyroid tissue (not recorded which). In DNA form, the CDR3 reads TGTGCCAGCAGCCGGGAGGGGACAGGGGAAAAACTGTTTTTT. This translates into CASSREGTGEKLFF.